Reported below is one T cell receptor beta chain. Its specificity is unknown. This entry is derived from a study of blood T cells in healthy people across ages. Together with a sample-barcoded 5' primer, a J-beta primer mix was included in a second PCR lasting about 7 to 11 cycles. Tagging of each cDNA molecule was performed by a template-switch adaptor with 12 random nucleotides. Every sample gave at least 3 million paired-end reads containing CDR3. TCRdb redid the calling of the 5' RACE reads with MiXCR, one entry per CDR3 protein. This repertoire shows about 1.4 million distinct CDR3 sequences, 45% to 70% found once; its top ten account for 6.5% to 8.5%. Study-level results: Diversity estimates from one million T cells were considered underestimates.

Trimming removed 6 bases from V and 9 bases from J, with 21 bases in between. Germline V gene lookup returns CDR1 DFQATT and CDR2 SNEGSKA (reference sequence). The CDR3 totals 14 residues. The rearrangement uses TRBV20-1 and TRBJ2-1, with D perhaps given as TRBD1 or TRBD2 (5 bases each). The sequenced sample was blood. The sequence was collected from a young man in good health. This CDR3 reads CSATTTGTESEQFF. The CDR3, as DNA: TGCAGTGCCACAACAACCGGGACGGAAAGTGAGCAGTTCTTC.